These 15 T cell receptor beta chains were all obtained from the same sample, sequenced in a study of shared clonotypes between healthy human individuals. Clones were sequenced by immunoSEQ multiplex PCR, and TCRdb holds only the in-frame ones, with some missing. Of roughly 2.1 million clones in the sample, approximately 94% were seen once. Only CD45RO-negative cells positively selected for CCR7 counted as naive CD8 cells, so terminally differentiated effector memory CD45RA+ cells were excluded. Sample: naive CD8+ T cells from PBMCs. Source of these receptors: a man between 18 and 29 years old in good health. Some clones in this sample may be carry-over from other donors' samples.

Of note for this clone: This same CDR3 is encoded by further DNA sequences in the sample. This chain links TRBV27 with TRBJ2-7, with D maybe TRBD1 (5 bases). V gave up 5 bases and J gave up 2 bases, with 10 bases separating them. Germline-derived CDR1 and CDR2 are MNHEY and SMNVEV (reference sequence). This CDR3 is 13 amino acids long. CDR3 loop: CASSNGATYEQYF. In nucleotides, the CDR3 is TGTGCCAGCAGTAATGGGGCGACCTACGAGCAGTACTTC.

The chain combines TRBV28 with TRBJ1-2; D is undetermined. V was clipped by 1 base and J by 3 bases, with 9 bases between them. Germline CDR1 and CDR2: MDHEN and SYDVKM. This CDR3 region has 14 residues. CDR3 protein: CASSLSWEDYGYTF. CDR3 bases: TGTGCCAGCAGTTTATCATGGGAGGACTATGGCTACACCTTC.

This chain joins TRBV12-5 and TRBJ1-1; TRBD1 matches at 7 bases. This CDR3 region has 12 residues. Per the germline V gene, CDR1 is LGHNT and CDR2 is FRNRAP. V was pared by 6 bases and J by 6 bases, with 4 bases of the junction left unmatched. The DNA of the CDR3 is TGTGCTAGTGGCTACGACAGGGCTGAAGCTTTCTTT. It yields the protein CASGYDRAEAFF.

The chain combines TRBV19 with TRBJ2-1; the D gene is possibly TRBD1 (6 bases). Germline V gene data show CDR1 as LNHDA and CDR2 as SQIVND (reference sequence). Trimming shortened V by 4 bases and J by 3 bases, and 10 bases separated the two germline ends. CDR3 size: 14 residues. The CDR3 is CASSTRGIYNEQFF. Here the CDR3 DNA reads TGTGCCAGTAGTACTAGGGGGATCTACAATGAGCAGTTCTTC.

Only one count was recorded for this clone. The chain uses TRBV28 and TRBJ1-5, with D unresolved. V gave up 6 bases and J gave up 0 bases, with 21 bases separating them. CDR3 length equals 18 residues. Per the germline V gene, CDR1 is MDHEN and CDR2 is SYDVKM. The CDR3, as DNA: TGTGCCAGCAGCTCCCCCCCTTCCGGGTATTATAGCAATCAGCCCCAGCATTTT. Its translation: CASSSPPSGYYSNQPQHF.

This chain uses TRBV7-8 with TRBJ2-5; tentative D call: TRBD1 (6 bases). V lost 5 bases to trimming and J lost 2 bases, with 18 bases between them. The CDR3 extends over 16 amino acids. CDR1 is SGHVS, CDR2 FQNEAQ, per germline. The CDR3 DNA is TGTGCCAGCAGCCGTCTAAGGACAGTCACGCAAGAGACCCAGTACTTC. This codes for CASSRLRTVTQETQYF.

The V and J genes are TRBV27 and TRBJ1-1, with 8 bases fitting TRBD1. Germline loops: CDR1 MNHEY, CDR2 SMNVEV (reference sequence). The CDR3 spans 13 residues. Trimming removed 8 bases from V and 4 bases from J; junction bases left unmatched: 6. The CDR3 coding sequence is TGTGCCAGCGGTCAGGGGGCGCGCACTGAAGCTTTCTTT. Its protein product is CASGQGARTEAFF.

The chain recombines TRBV27 with TRBJ2-3; TRBD1 agrees at 7 bases. Germline CDR1 and CDR2: MNHEY and SMNVEV (reference sequence). The CDR3 runs 16 residues. Losses at the gene ends were 5 bases for V and 2 bases for J; bases not matched to a gene: 10. The CDR3 nucleotides read TGTGCCAGCAGTCCCTCCCCGCAGGGGGTCACAGATACGCAGTATTTT. Translating gives CASSPSPQGVTDTQYF.

The CDR3 DNA sequence: TGTGCCAGCAGTTTGACTAGCGGGAAAGACGAGCAGTACTTC. Translated, it gives CASSLTSGKDEQYF. The chain recombines TRBV28 with TRBJ2-7, with 11 bases aligning to TRBD2. CDR3 length: 14 residues. Germline lookup yields CDR1 MDHEN and CDR2 SYDVKM. V lost 3 bases to trimming and J lost 5 bases; unmatched junction nucleotides: 3.

Comment on this clone: At one end, the junction sequence differs from germline, possibly due to a read error. V usage is TRBV5-6 and J usage is TRBJ2-1, with D maybe TRBD2 (5 bases). Germline values: CDR1 SGHDT, CDR2 YYEEEE. The length of the CDR3 is 15 residues. The CDR3 loop is CASSLSLDSNNEQFF. For the CDR3, the DNA is TGTGCCAGCAGCTTGTCACTGGACTCCAACAATGAGCAGTTCTTC. The full variable domain, completed using reference TRBV5-6 and TRBJ2-1, is DAGVTQSPTHLIKTRGQQVTLRCSPKSGHDTVSWYQQALGQGPQFIFQYYEEEERQRGNFPDRFSGHQFPNYSSELNVNALLLGDSALYLCASSLSLDSNNEQFFGPGTRLTVL.

The genes are TRBV7-2 and TRBJ2-7; D is undetermined. Germline V CDR1 and CDR2: SGHTA, FQGNSA. The CDR3 runs to 14 residues. Between the trimmed V and J ends, which lost 4 bases and 3 bases, there was a span of 13 bases. The CDR3 DNA follows: TGTGCCAGCAGCTCCAGGACCACTGGCTACGAGCAGTACTTC. Protein sequence: CASSSRTTGYEQYF.

This chain links TRBV19 with TRBJ2-2, with 7 bases lining up with TRBD2. The CDR3 covers 15 residues. Germline CDR1 and CDR2: LNHDA and SQIVND (reference sequence). The ends lost 3 bases at V and 2 bases at J; junction bases unmatched: 3. Here the CDR3 reads CASSMLAVNTGELFF. The CDR3, as DNA: TGTGCCAGTAGTATGCTAGCGGTAAACACCGGGGAGCTGTTTTTT.

This clone was detected a few times. This chain connects TRBV7-9 to TRBJ1-1, with D perhaps TRBD1 (6 bases). Germline assignment: CDR1 SEHNR and CDR2 FQNEAQ (reference sequence). This CDR3 region has 12 residues. V lost 4 bases, J lost 7 bases, and 10 bases lay in between. The CDR3 loop is CASSSTGLEAFF. CDR3 nucleotide sequence: TGTGCCAGCAGCTCCACAGGGCTTGAAGCTTTCTTT.

CDR3 DNA: TGTGCCAGCAGTTACGCGCGAGAACTTGAGGCCCTAAATCAGCCCCAGCATTTT. It codes for CASSYARELEALNQPQHF. This chain uses TRBV28 with TRBJ1-5; D uncertain. The V gene lost 4 bases and the J gene lost 4 bases, with 23 bases spanning the gap. The length of the CDR3 is 18 residues. Per the germline V gene, CDR1 is MDHEN and CDR2 is SYDVKM.

V gene TRBV15 combines with J gene TRBJ2-3, with 10 positions matching TRBD2. Trimming cost V 0 bases and J 2 bases; bases outside gene matches: 8. CDR1 and CDR2 (germline): LNHNV, YYDKDF (reference sequence). This CDR3 contains 18 residues. This CDR3 is CATSRDQREGLDTDTQYF. CDR3 in DNA: TGTGCCACCAGCAGAGATCAGCGGGAGGGCCTGGACACAGATACGCAGTATTTT.